The clone carrying this TCR beta chain was observed a handful of times. This sample was included in a study of blood T cell repertoires in COVID-19. Whole-study context: Sites in the United States, Italy and Spain provided acute and convalescent COVID-19 samples. In each case, the material was cDNA or gDNA derived from T cells, B-cell-depleted T cells, or PBMCs.

There are 13 residues in the CDR3. The V gene's germline CDR1 is SGHVS and CDR2 FQNEAQ. V gave up 6 bases and J gave up 9 bases, with 15 bases separating them. The protocol was immunoSEQ multiplex PCR, while the TCRdb copy is restricted to in-frame clones and leaves out a portion. The data contain about 280,000 clones, 87% of them singletons. The origin of this receptor is a woman between 40 and 55 years old who had recovered from COVID-19. Sequencing was done on a sample of PBMCs or T cells enriched from blood (not recorded which). This rearrangement joins TRBV7-8 to TRBJ1-5; the D gene is possibly TRBD1 (5 bases). The CDR3 is CASSFGGDRPQHF. CDR3 DNA sequence: TGTGCCAGCAGTTTCGGGGGTGATCGGCCCCAGCATTTT. Full variable domain (missing parts from reference TRBV7-8 and TRBJ1-5): GAGVSQSPRYKVAKRGQDVALRCDPISGHVSLFWYQQALGQGPEFLTYFQNEAQLDKSGLPSDRFFAERPEGSVSTLKIQRTQQEDSAVYLCASSFGGDRPQHFGDGTRLSIL.